The clone carrying this TCR beta chain is a singleton in its sample. These data are taken from a study of blood T cell repertoires in COVID-19. Overall study: The samples span acute and convalescent COVID-19 from the United States, Italy and Spain. The analysed material was cDNA or gDNA that came from T cells, B-cell-depleted T cells, or PBMCs.

Trimming removed 0 bases from V and 2 bases from J, with 11 bases in between. The germline CDR1 and CDR2 sequences are GTSNPN and SVGIG (reference sequence). CDR3 length equals 15 residues. In the original processing: Using reference gene primer amplification, nucleated cell counts were estimated. The repertoire was sequenced with immunoSEQ multiplex PCR; TCRdb's copy has only in-frame clones and lacks some. V, J and clone size are taken as reported in that table, and D and trimming were inferred from the DNA itself. The sample lists some 250,000 clones, over 80% occurring once. The sample comprised peripheral blood. The chain has TRBV30 and TRBJ1-5; no clear D. The receptor's source is a man aged 35 to 55 with acute or convalescent COVID-19. CDR3 DNA sequence: TGTGCCTGGAGTGTAAGTGGAGAGCGCAATCAGCCCCAGCATTTT. Amino acid sequence: CAWSVSGERNQPQHF. Drawing the rest from reference TRBV30 and TRBJ1-5, the complete variable domain is SQTIHQWPATLVQPVGSPLSLECTVEGTSNPNLYWYRQAAGRGLQLLFYSVGIGQISSEVPQNLSASRPQDRQFILSSKKLLLSDSGFYLCAWSVSGERNQPQHFGDGTRLSIL.